The T cell receptor beta chain under discussion was sequenced for a study of cytomegalovirus exposure and HLA in healthy donors. The CDR3 runs 13 residues. V shed 0 bases and J shed 6 bases, with 9 bases lying between them. Germline V gene data show CDR1 as SGHNT and CDR2 as YYREEE (reference sequence). PCR used 60 Vbeta primers and 13 Jbeta primers. Here immunoSEQ multiplex PCR was the method, and the copy in TCRdb shows in-frame clones only, minus some. There are roughly 190,000 clones in the sample, with approximately 0.72% held by the top ten. Material for sequencing was PBMCs. The source of this sequence is a woman younger than 30 in good health and CMV-seropositive. This chain joins TRBV5-4 and TRBJ1-1; D is possibly TRBD1 (6 bases). The CDR3 DNA reads as TGTGCCAGCAGCTTGGAGTCAGGGGCTGAAGCTTTCTTT. Its translation: CASSLESGAEAFF. Variable domain in full (rest from reference TRBV5-4 and TRBJ1-1): ETGVTQSPTHLIKTRGQQVTLRCSSQSGHNTVSWYQQALGQGPQFIFQYYREEENGRGNFPPRFSGLQFPNYSSELNVNALELDDSALYLCASSLESGAEAFFGQGTRLTVV.